The rows below give T cell receptor beta chains drawn from one sample of a study of blood T cell repertoires in COVID-19. Repertoires were generated with immunoSEQ multiplex PCR, while TCRdb's copy carries only in-frame clones and drops some. The sample has hundreds of thousands of clones, around 90% seen once. The sequencing sample was made of PBMCs or T cells enriched from blood (not recorded which). The receptors were sampled from a woman younger than 45 who had recovered from COVID-19. CDR3s include the opening cysteine and the closing phenylalanine or tryptophan. D genes are given only for firm matches. Size values are once, few and many counts, or a class for expanded clones, and some rows have none.

d_gene,len,v_gene,j_gene,abundance,CDR3aa,CDR3nt
-,15,TRBV19,TRBJ1-4,-,CASSTSGFSDEKLFF,TGTGCCAGTAGTACCTCAGGGTTTTCGGATGAAAAACTGTTTTTT
-,13,TRBV19,TRBJ1-5,few,CASSIGGVQPQHF,TGTGCCAGTAGTATAGGGGGGGTACAGCCCCAGCATTTT
-,14,TRBV21-1,TRBJ2-7,-,CAGRRTPFSYEQYF,TGTGCCGGTCGACGGACACCTTTCTCCTACGAGCAGTACTTC
TRBD1,20,TRBV2,TRBJ1-3,-,CASSPNPQRQGPLSGNTIYF,TGTGCCAGCAGCCCGAACCCGCAAAGACAGGGTCCCCTCTCTGGAAACACCATATATTTT
-,15,TRBV10-3,TRBJ2-7,-,CAISFSLTKFDEQYF,TGTGCCATCAGTTTTTCCCTTACAAAGTTTGACGAGCAGTACTTC
-,14,TRBV3-1/TRBV3-2,TRBJ2-2,-,CASSRLVYTGELFF,TGTGCCAGCAGCCGACTAGTTTACACCGGGGAGCTGTTTTTT
-,13,TRBV2,TRBJ2-2,-,CASSGPGTGELFF,TGTGCCAGCAGTGGTCCGGGAACCGGGGAGCTGTTTTTT
-,16,TRBV3-1/TRBV3-2,TRBJ2-5,-,CASSQVEGMGQETQYF,TGTGCCAGCAGCCAAGTCGAGGGTATGGGCCAAGAGACCCAGTACTTC
-,15,TRBV7-6,TRBJ2-5,-,CASRPGNLWWETQYF,TGTGCCAGCAGACCCGGGAATTTGTGGTGGGAGACCCAGTACTTC
-,14,TRBV19,TRBJ2-5,-,CASSMGVSQETQYF,TGTGCCAGTAGTATGGGAGTATCCCAAGAGACCCAGTACTTC
-,17,TRBV28,TRBJ1-2,few,CASIYRDSTLGRSGYTF,TGTGCCAGCATCTACCGGGACTCCACCTTAGGGAGGAGTGGCTACACCTTC
-,14,TRBV6-4,TRBJ1-5,-,CASSRDYSNQPQHF,TGTGCCAGCAGCCGGGACTATAGCAATCAGCCCCAGCATTTT
-,14,TRBV7-2,TRBJ2-2,-,CASSLVISTGELFF,TGTGCCAGCAGCTTAGTAATCAGCACCGGGGAGCTGTTTTTT
TRBD1,15,TRBV10-3,TRBJ2-6,-,CAIRQGPSGANVLTF,TGTGCCATCAGACAGGGGCCCTCTGGGGCCAACGTCCTGACTTTC
-,14,TRBV30,TRBJ1-1,-,CAWSRSTLNTEAFF,TGTGCCTGGAGTCGGTCCACTTTGAACACTGAAGCTTTCTTT
-,13,TRBV29-1,TRBJ1-3,-,CSVVLAIGNTIYF,TGCAGCGTTGTTCTGGCAATCGGAAACACCATATATTTT
TRBD1,15,TRBV6-2/TRBV6-3,TRBJ2-7,-,CASSQAGQGPYEQYF,TGTGCCAGCAGCCAAGCGGGACAGGGACCCTACGAGCAGTACTTC
TRBD1,16,TRBV5-4,TRBJ2-7,-,CASSLGDRAPPYEQYF,TGTGCCAGCAGCTTGGGGGACAGGGCACCTCCCTACGAGCAGTACTTC
-,13,TRBV6-5,TRBJ1-1,-,CASSPIMNTEAFF,TGTGCCAGCAGTCCTATCATGAACACTGAAGCTTTCTTT
TRBD1,14,TRBV28,TRBJ1-1,-,CATHLPGGRTEAFF,TGTGCCACCCACTTGCCAGGGGGGAGGACTGAAGCTTTCTTT
-,15,TRBV12-1,TRBJ1-2,once,CASSSFPCPNYGYTF,TGTGCCAGCAGCTCCTTTCCGTGTCCTAACTATGGCTACACCTTC
TRBD1,13,TRBV6-1,TRBJ1-2,-,CASSDHRGHGYTF,TGTGCCAGCAGTGACCACAGGGGGCATGGCTACACCTTC
TRBD2,15,TRBV5-1,TRBJ2-7,-,CASSSKGAGGSEQYF,TGCGCCAGCAGCTCTAAGGGGGCGGGAGGGAGCGAGCAGTACTTC
-,14,TRBV28,TRBJ1-4,-,CASSFGRRLEKLFF,TGTGCCAGCAGTTTTGGGAGGCGACTTGAAAAACTGTTTTTT
-,13,TRBV9,TRBJ1-1,once,CASSGSMNTEAFF,TGTGCCAGCAGCGGTTCTATGAACACTGAAGCTTTCTTT
-,14,TRBV27,TRBJ1-2,-,CASSFTGTNYGYTF,TGTGCCAGCAGTTTCACAGGGACCAACTATGGCTACACCTTC
-,13,TRBV5-4,TRBJ2-7,-,CASSFSVSYEQYF,TGTGCCAGCAGCTTCAGTGTCTCCTACGAGCAGTACTTC
-,16,TRBV7-2,TRBJ2-1,once,CASSLIHLRERNEQFF,TGTGCCAGCAGCTTAATCCATCTCCGCGAGCGGAATGAGCAGTTCTTC
-,14,TRBV6-5,TRBJ1-2,-,CASTQTRLSYGYTF,TGTGCCAGCACCCAGACGCGACTCTCCTATGGCTACACCTTC
-,16,TRBV4-2,TRBJ2-3,-,CASSQSGTRRRDTQYF,TGTGCCAGCAGCCAGTCCGGGACTCGGAGGAGGGATACGCAGTATTTT
-,16,TRBV7-9,TRBJ2-1,-,CASSLALAGTYNEQFF,TGTGCCAGCAGCTTAGCGCTGGCGGGGACCTACAATGAGCAGTTCTTC
-,15,TRBV15,TRBJ2-7,-,CATSRGDIYSYEQYF,TGTGCCACCAGCAGAGGAGACATTTACTCCTACGAGCAGTACTTC
-,14,TRBV9,TRBJ1-2,once,CASSVGKGGYGYTF,TGTGCCAGCAGCGTAGGGAAGGGAGGCTATGGCTACACCTTC